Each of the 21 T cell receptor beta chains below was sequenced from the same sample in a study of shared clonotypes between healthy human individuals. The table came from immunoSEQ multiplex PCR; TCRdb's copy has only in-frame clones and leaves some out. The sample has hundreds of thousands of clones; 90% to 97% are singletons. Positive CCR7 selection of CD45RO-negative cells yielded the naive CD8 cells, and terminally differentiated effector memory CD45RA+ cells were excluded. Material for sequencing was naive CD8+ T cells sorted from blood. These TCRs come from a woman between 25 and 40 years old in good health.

The CDR3 loop is CASSLTSTSTDTQYF. As DNA, the CDR3 is TGTGCCAGCAGCTTAACGTCTACTAGCACAGATACGCAGTATTTT. This sequence joins TRBV7-8 and TRBJ2-3; no reliable D call. The CDR3 extends over 15 amino acids. Germline V gene lookup returns CDR1 SGHVS and CDR2 FQNEAQ. V was pared by 2 bases and J by 0 bases, with 9 bases between.

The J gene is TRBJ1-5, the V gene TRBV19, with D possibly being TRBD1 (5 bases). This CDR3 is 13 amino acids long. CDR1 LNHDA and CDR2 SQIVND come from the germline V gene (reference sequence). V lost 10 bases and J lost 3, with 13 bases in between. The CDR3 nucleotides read TGTGCCACCACCCGGGGGAACAATCAGCCCCAGCATTTT. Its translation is CATTRGNNQPQHF.

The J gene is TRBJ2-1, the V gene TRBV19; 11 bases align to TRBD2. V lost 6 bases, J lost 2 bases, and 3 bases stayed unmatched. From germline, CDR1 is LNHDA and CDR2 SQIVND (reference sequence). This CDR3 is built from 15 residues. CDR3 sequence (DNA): TGTGCCAGTAGCACTAGCGGGAGCGCCTACAATGAGCAGTTCTTC. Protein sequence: CASSTSGSAYNEQFF.

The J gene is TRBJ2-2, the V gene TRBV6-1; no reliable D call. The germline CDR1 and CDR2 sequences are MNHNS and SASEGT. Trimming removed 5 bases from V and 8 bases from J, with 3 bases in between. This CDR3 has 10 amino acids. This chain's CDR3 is CASSFGELFF. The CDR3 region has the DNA TGTGCCAGCAGTTTTGGGGAGCTGTTTTTT.

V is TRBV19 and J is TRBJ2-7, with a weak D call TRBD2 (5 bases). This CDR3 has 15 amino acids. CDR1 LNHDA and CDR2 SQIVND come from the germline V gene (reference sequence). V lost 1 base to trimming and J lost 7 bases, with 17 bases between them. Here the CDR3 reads CASSIGASRGEEQYF. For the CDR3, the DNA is TGTGCCAGTAGTATAGGGGCCAGCCGGGGAGAGGAGCAGTACTTC.

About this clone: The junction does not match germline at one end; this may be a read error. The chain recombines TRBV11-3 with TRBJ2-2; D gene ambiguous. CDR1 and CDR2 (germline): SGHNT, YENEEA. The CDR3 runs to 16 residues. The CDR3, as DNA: TGTGCCAGCAGCATAGAAGTGGTCTGGGTGGCCGGGGAGCTGTTTTTT. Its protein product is CASSIEVVWVAGELFF.

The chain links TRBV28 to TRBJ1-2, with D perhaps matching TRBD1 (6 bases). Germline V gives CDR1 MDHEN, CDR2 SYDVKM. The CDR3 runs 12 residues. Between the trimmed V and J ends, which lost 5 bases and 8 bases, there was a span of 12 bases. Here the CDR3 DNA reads TGTGCCAGCAGTATCGGGGGCCCGGGCTACACCTTC. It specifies CASSIGGPGYTF.

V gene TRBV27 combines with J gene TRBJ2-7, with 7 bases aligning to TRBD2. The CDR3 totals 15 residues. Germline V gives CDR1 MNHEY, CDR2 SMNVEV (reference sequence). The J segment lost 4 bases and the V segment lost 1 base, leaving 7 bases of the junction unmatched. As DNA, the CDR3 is TGTGCCAGCAGTTTATTTGGTAGCGGGCTATACGAGCAGTACTTC. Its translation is CASSLFGSGLYEQYF.

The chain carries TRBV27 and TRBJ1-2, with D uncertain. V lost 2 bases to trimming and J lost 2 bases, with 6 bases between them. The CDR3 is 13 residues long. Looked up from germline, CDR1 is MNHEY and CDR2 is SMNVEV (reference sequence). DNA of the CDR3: TGTGCCAGCAGTTTAAGGAGAAACTATGGCTACACCTTC. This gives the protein CASSLRRNYGYTF.

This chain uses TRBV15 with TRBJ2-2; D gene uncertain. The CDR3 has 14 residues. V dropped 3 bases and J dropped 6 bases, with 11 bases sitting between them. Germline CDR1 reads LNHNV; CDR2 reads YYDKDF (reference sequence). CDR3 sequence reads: CATSSKQGPGELFF. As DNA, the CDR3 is TGTGCCACCAGCAGCAAACAAGGCCCCGGGGAGCTGTTTTTT. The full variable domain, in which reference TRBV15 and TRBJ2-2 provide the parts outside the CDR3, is DAMVIQNPRYQVTQFGKPVTLSCSQTLNHNVMYWYQQKSSQAPKLLFHYYDKDFNNEADTPDNFQSRRPNTSFCFLDIRSPGLGDTAMYLCATSSKQGPGELFFGEGSRLTVL.

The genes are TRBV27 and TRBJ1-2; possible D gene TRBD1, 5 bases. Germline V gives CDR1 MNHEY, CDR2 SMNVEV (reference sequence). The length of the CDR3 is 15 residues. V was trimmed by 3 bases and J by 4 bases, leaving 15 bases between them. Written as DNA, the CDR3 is TGTGCCAGCAGTTTTGGGTCCCGACAGACCTATGGCTACACCTTC. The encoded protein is CASSFGSRQTYGYTF.

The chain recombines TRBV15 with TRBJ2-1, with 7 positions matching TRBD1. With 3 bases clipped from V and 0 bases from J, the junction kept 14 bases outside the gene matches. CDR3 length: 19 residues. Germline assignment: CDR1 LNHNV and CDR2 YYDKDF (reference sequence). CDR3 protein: CATSRDRVLTGSSYNEQFF. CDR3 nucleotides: TGTGCCACCAGCAGGGACCGAGTATTGACAGGGAGCTCCTACAATGAGCAGTTCTTC.

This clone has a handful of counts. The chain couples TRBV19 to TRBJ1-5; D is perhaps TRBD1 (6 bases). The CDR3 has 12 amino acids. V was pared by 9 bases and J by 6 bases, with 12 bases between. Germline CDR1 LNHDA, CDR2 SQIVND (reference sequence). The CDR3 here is CASGTMSQPQHF. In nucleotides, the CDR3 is TGTGCCAGCGGGACAATGAGTCAGCCCCAGCATTTT.

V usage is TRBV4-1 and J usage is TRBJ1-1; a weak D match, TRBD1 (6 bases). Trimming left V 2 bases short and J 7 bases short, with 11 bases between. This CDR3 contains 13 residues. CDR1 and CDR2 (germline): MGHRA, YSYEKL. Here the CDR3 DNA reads TGCGCCAGCAGCCAAATTGGACAGTTTGAAGCTTTCTTT. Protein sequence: CASSQIGQFEAFF.

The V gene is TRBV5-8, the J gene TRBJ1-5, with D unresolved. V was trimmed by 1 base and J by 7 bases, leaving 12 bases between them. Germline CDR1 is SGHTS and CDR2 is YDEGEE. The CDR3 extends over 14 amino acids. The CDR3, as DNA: TGTGCCAGCAGCTTGTTCGGGGTGGGACAGCCCCAGCATTTT. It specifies CASSLFGVGQPQHF. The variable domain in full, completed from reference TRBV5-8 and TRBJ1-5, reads EAGVTQSPTHLIKTRGQQATLRCSPISGHTSVYWYQQALGLGLQFLLWYDEGEERNRGNFPPRFSGRQFPNYSSELNVNALELEDSALYLCASSLFGVGQPQHFGDGTRLSIL.

CDR3 sequence (DNA): TGTGCCAGCAGCTTGGTCGGGCTAGCGCGAGATACGCAGTATTTT. As protein: CASSLVGLARDTQYF. The chain has TRBV5-6 and TRBJ2-3, with D possibly being TRBD2 (6 bases). Germline V lookup: CDR1 SGHDT, CDR2 YYEEEE. V was trimmed by 0 bases and J by 5 bases, leaving 13 bases between them. The CDR3 contains 15 residues. Looking up the rest from reference TRBV5-6 and TRBJ2-3 gives the full variable domain: DAGVTQSPTHLIKTRGQQVTLRCSPKSGHDTVSWYQQALGQGPQFIFQYYEEEERQRGNFPDRFSGHQFPNYSSELNVNALLLGDSALYLCASSLVGLARDTQYFGPGTRLTVL.

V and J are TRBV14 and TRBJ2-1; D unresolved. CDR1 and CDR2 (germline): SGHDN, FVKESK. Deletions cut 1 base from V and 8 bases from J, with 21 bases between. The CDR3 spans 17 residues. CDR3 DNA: TGTGCCAGCAGCCAAGGACCCTATCGAGGCAATGTGGATGAGCAGTTCTTC. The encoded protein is CASSQGPYRGNVDEQFF.

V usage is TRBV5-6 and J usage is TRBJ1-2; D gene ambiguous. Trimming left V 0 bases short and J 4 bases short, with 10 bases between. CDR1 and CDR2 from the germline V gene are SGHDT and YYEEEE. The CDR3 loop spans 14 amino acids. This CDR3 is CASSLGNGVYGYTF. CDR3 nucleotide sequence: TGTGCCAGCAGCTTGGGCAACGGAGTCTATGGCTACACCTTC. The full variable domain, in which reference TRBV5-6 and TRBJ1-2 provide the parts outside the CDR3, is DAGVTQSPTHLIKTRGQQVTLRCSPKSGHDTVSWYQQALGQGPQFIFQYYEEEERQRGNFPDRFSGHQFPNYSSELNVNALLLGDSALYLCASSLGNGVYGYTFGSGTRLTVV.

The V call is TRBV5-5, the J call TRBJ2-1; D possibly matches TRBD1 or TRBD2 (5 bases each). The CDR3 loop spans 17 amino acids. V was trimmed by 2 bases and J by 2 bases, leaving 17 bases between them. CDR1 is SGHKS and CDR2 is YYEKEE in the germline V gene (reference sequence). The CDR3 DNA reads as TGTGCCAGCAGCTTAGGCACTAGGGGTGAGGCCTACAATGAGCAGTTCTTC. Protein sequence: CASSLGTRGEAYNEQFF.

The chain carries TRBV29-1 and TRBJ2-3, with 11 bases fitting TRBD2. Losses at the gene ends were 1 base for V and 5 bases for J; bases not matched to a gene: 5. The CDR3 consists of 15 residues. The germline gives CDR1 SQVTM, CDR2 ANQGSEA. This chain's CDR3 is CSVEGLAGGGDTQYF. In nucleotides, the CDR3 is TGCAGCGTTGAAGGCCTAGCGGGAGGAGGAGATACGCAGTATTTT.

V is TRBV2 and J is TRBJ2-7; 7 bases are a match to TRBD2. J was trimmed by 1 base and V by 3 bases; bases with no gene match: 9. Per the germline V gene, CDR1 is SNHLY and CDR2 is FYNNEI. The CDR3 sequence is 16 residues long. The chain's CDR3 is CASSESGGQSSYEQYF. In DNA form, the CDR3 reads TGTGCCAGCAGTGAGTCGGGGGGTCAAAGTTCCTACGAGCAGTACTTC.